The TCR beta chain described here comes from a study of blood T cell repertoires in COVID-19 (dated by TCRdb to 2018 to 2020). The study in broad terms: Samples covering the acute and convalescent phases of COVID-19 were provided by collaborators in the United States, Italy and Spain. HLA class I and class II types, where available, came from metadata supplied by the sample provider rather than from assay-based typing. The dataset comprised deeply sampled blood TCRbeta repertoires from subjects exposed to, actively infected with, or recovered from COVID-19. The repertoires were released in a freely available public database intended as a resource for research on the immune response to SARS-CoV-2. The sample metadata nearly always contained a de-identified subject ID, COVID-19 status, age in years and sex. The samples were drawn from two sources: the first 160 participants of the ongoing ImmuneRACE study, and over 1,000 subjects contributed by 6 global collaborators. The material from the prospective study consisted of cDNA or gDNA derived from T cells, B-cell-depleted T cells, or PBMCs. The full study reports these points: The quantity of clinical and demographic metadata differed by source and by participant and was supplied without curation.

V and J are truncated by 7 bases and 2 bases respectively, leaving an intervening sequence of 12 bases. Reading from cysteine to phenylalanine, the CDR3 counts 15 amino acids. Of the read, only the CDR3 DNA is kept; its 45 bases are in frame from base 1. Reading the germline V gene gives CDR1 MDHEN and CDR2 SYDVKM. Concerning this clone itself: Its antigen has not been determined. One base away there is no much larger clone; base qualities are not given.

Collaborating institutions collected whole blood in K2EDTA tubes following their own protocols. For TCRbeta analysis, collaborators shipped samples as frozen whole blood, isolated PBMCs, or DNA extracted from either of those sample types. The immunoSEQ Assay, a bias-controlled multiplex PCR, was used to amplify TCRbeta CDR3 regions from genomic DNA. Regarding the original processing steps: The number of nucleated cells in each sample was estimated by amplification of reference gene primers within the assay. To quantify the absolute abundance of each unique TCRbeta CDR3 rearrangement, sequence reads were collapsed and filtered. For each sample, productive Simpson clonality was calculated as the square root of Simpson's diversity index across productive rearrangements. Held by TCRdb, this immuneACCESS table contains in-frame sequences only and omits some clones. Under half of the omission traces to an unresolved V gene where checked; the cause of the rest is unknown. The V and J calls and clone size are taken from that table; D and trimming were inferred from the DNA. The sample profile shows roughly 110,000 clones; about 89% of them were found once. The top ten constitute about a fifth of the sample.

The chain links TRBV28 with TRBJ2-6; the D gene is perhaps TRBD1, from 5 matching bases. The clonotype comes from a human donor with acute or convalescent COVID-19. The donor label of this sample is uncertain. The specimen was peripheral blood. The CDR3 region: CASTSGQAGANVLTF. The DNA reads TGTGCCAGCACCTCCGGACAAGCTGGGGCCAACGTCCTGACTTTC.